The source of this TCR beta chain is a study of T cells expressing NK-cell markers. About the research overall: HCMV seropositivity characterized seven of the eight sequenced donors, and seronegativity one.

To note about this clonotype: Its antigen is still unknown.

Study-level points and caveats: Expanded NKG2C+ T cell clones were not confirmed as HCMV-specific.

Generation of TCR beta cDNA was performed by 5'RACE template switching incorporating UMIs. TCRdb re-called the 5' RACE reads; every CDR3 protein appears as one record, without DNA. This repertoire includes more than 120,000 distinct CDR3 sequences. The source of this sequence is a man aged 18 to 30 in good health. The sequenced sample consisted of blood T cells: a sorted CD56 or NKG2C T cell subset, CD4+ or CD8+ T cells, or bulk PBMC T cells (not recorded which).

This CDR3 reads CASSLWAPNTGELFF. The chain is built from TRBV5-6 and TRBJ2-2. The CDR3 is 15 amino acids. Germline lookup yields CDR1 SGHDT and CDR2 YYEEEE.